The sample holds a few counts of the clone carrying this T cell receptor (beta chain). As yet, its antigen is unknown. Gene names are mouse gene names. The read terminates 1 residue before the CDR3 end, so the remaining end is supplied by the germline J gene. TCRbeta CDR3 was sequenced at survey depth with template counts. Sequenced by immunoSEQ multiplex PCR; TCRdb stores in-frame clones only, minus some. This table has roughly 2,000 clones, approximately 50% appearing once. This sample is part of a study of tissue T cells after allogeneic stem cell transplantation. Study-wide results and caveats: Motif-based clustering found tissue-specific repertoire signatures shared across patients, though few clones were shared.

Germline assignment: CDR1 NNHNN and CDR2 SYGAGS (reference sequence). Germline trimming cut 6 bases from V and 4 bases from J; bases unmatched to any gene: 2. The CDR3 loop spans 12 amino acids. Stated time point: mouse harvest day 7 after allogeneic transplant. Each mouse received 10^7 T-cell-depleted marrow cells plus 10^6 splenic CD5+ T cells by tail vein. The chain combines TRBV13-2 with TRBJ2-7, with 9 bases lining up with TRBD1. The clonotype comes from a female BALB/c mouse given C57BL/6 T cells with graft-versus-host disease after an allogeneic hematopoietic cell transplant. The source material was spleen. The DNA read from the CDR3 is TGTGCCAGCGAGGACAGGGGTTATGAACAGTAC. Amino acids: CASEDRGYEQY. The CDR3 in full is CASEDRGYEQYF.